This is a list of T cell receptor beta chains from one sample in a study of shared clonotypes between healthy human individuals. Sequencing used immunoSEQ multiplex PCR; TCRdb keeps in-frame clones, though not all of them. The table lists some 2.4 million clones, roughly 93% of them singletons. Sequenced material: naive CD4+ T cells from PBMCs. The source of these receptors is a man aged 18 to 30 in good health. Some clones in this sample may be carry-over from other donors' samples. Each CDR3 is given with its conserved first and last residue. A D gene is named only where the DNA matches it firmly. Clone size, where shown, is once, few, many, or a class for clones that have expanded.

CDR3 DNA: TGTGCCAGCTCACCGCCCGGGACAGGAAGGAATCAGCCCCAGCATTTT; CDR3 protein: CASSPPGTGRNQPQHF; clone size: -; D gene: TRBD1; V gene: TRBV18; J gene: TRBJ1-5
CDR3 DNA: TGTGCCAGCAGTCGGACTAGCGGGAACTGGGCTGAGCAGTTCTTC; CDR3 protein: CASSRTSGNWAEQFF; clone size: -; D gene: TRBD2; V gene: TRBV27; J gene: TRBJ2-1
CDR3 DNA: TGTGCCATCGCAGGACAAGTTGGTCGGCGGGGTTTGGACACTGAAGCTTTCTTT; CDR3 protein: CAIAGQVGRRGLDTEAFF; clone size: -; D gene: -; V gene: TRBV10-3; J gene: TRBJ1-1
CDR3 DNA: TGTGCCGCCCTATGGGGGGGCGAGCAGTACTTC; CDR3 protein: CAALWGGEQYF; clone size: -; D gene: TRBD2; V gene: TRBV6-1; J gene: TRBJ2-7
CDR3 DNA: TGTGCCAGCAGTTCCAGGGGGCTAAGCACCGGGGAGCTGTTTTTT; CDR3 protein: CASSSRGLSTGELFF; clone size: -; D gene: TRBD1; V gene: TRBV28; J gene: TRBJ2-2
CDR3 DNA: TGTGCCAGCAGCTTAATGTCAGGGTTAGAGGCCCAGTACTTC; CDR3 protein: CASSLMSGLEAQYF; clone size: -; D gene: -; V gene: TRBV7-3; J gene: TRBJ2-5
CDR3 DNA: TGTGCCAGCAGTTACTCGAGGGCAGGCCCTCGTGAGCAGTACTTC; CDR3 protein: CASSYSRAGPREQYF; clone size: -; D gene: -; V gene: TRBV6-5; J gene: TRBJ2-7
CDR3 DNA: TGCGCCAGCAGCCAAGATAGAGAAACCCCCCGGGGCGATGAGCAGTTCTTC; CDR3 protein: CASSQDRETPRGDEQFF; clone size: -; D gene: -; V gene: TRBV4-3; J gene: TRBJ2-1
CDR3 DNA: TGTGCCAGCACTTCGGCGGGGGCGGGCCGTGAGCAGTTCTTC; CDR3 protein: CASTSAGAGREQFF; clone size: -; D gene: -; V gene: TRBV6-1; J gene: TRBJ2-1
CDR3 DNA: TGTGCCAGCAGCCAGAAAGACATTTACAATGAGCAGTTCTTC; CDR3 protein: CASSQKDIYNEQFF; clone size: -; D gene: -; V gene: TRBV7-9; J gene: TRBJ2-1
CDR3 DNA: TGTGCCAGCAGACAAGGGGTCCTTGAGCAGTTCTTC; CDR3 protein: CASRQGVLEQFF; clone size: -; D gene: -; V gene: TRBV28; J gene: TRBJ2-1
CDR3 DNA: TGTGCCAGCAGTTATCAAGGGGGACTCAACAATGAGCAGTTCTTC; CDR3 protein: CASSYQGGLNNEQFF; clone size: -; D gene: -; V gene: TRBV28; J gene: TRBJ2-1
CDR3 DNA: TGTGCTAGTGGTTTGGTACGTGGACGGCTAAACACTGAAGCTTTCTTT; CDR3 protein: CASGLVRGRLNTEAFF; clone size: once; D gene: -; V gene: TRBV12-5; J gene: TRBJ1-1
CDR3 DNA: TGTGCCAGCAGCCGGACACCGTACCAAGAGACCCAGTACTTC; CDR3 protein: CASSRTPYQETQYF; clone size: -; D gene: -; V gene: TRBV7-2; J gene: TRBJ2-5
CDR3 DNA: TGTGCCAGCAGCGCCTTAGCGGGATTGAGCTCCTACGAGCAGTACTTC; CDR3 protein: CASSALAGLSSYEQYF; clone size: -; D gene: TRBD2; V gene: TRBV4-2; J gene: TRBJ2-7
CDR3 DNA: TGTGCCAGCAGCTTGGGGACACCCTACGAGCAGTACTTC; CDR3 protein: CASSLGTPYEQYF; clone size: -; D gene: -; V gene: TRBV5-4; J gene: TRBJ2-7
CDR3 DNA: TGTGCCAGCAGTCCCCAGGTGGGGGCGAACAATGAGCAGTTCTTC; CDR3 protein: CASSPQVGANNEQFF; clone size: -; D gene: -; V gene: TRBV7-2; J gene: TRBJ2-1
CDR3 DNA: TGTGCCAGCAGCTTAGGGTCAGCGGGGACCTACAATGAGCAGTTCTTC; CDR3 protein: CASSLGSAGTYNEQFF; clone size: -; D gene: TRBD2; V gene: TRBV7-2; J gene: TRBJ2-1
CDR3 DNA: TGTGCCAGCAGTGGGACTAGCGGAACCTACAATGAGCAGTTCTTC; CDR3 protein: CASSGTSGTYNEQFF; clone size: -; D gene: TRBD2; V gene: TRBV28; J gene: TRBJ2-1
CDR3 DNA: TGTGCCAGCAGTTCTCCAGGGATCCCCATTGGAAACACCATATATTTT; CDR3 protein: CASSSPGIPIGNTIYF; clone size: -; D gene: -; V gene: TRBV6-6; J gene: TRBJ1-3
CDR3 DNA: TGTGCCACCAGCAGAGGCTGGCGGGGGACCGGGGAGCTGTTTTTT; CDR3 protein: CATSRGWRGTGELFF; clone size: -; D gene: TRBD2; V gene: TRBV15; J gene: TRBJ2-2
CDR3 DNA: TGTGCCAGCAGCACCGACCTTACCGGGGAGCTGTTTTTT; CDR3 protein: CASSTDLTGELFF; clone size: -; D gene: -; V gene: TRBV5-4; J gene: TRBJ2-2
CDR3 DNA: TGTGCCAGCAGCTCTCGGGACAGCAATCAGCCCCAGCATTTT; CDR3 protein: CASSSRDSNQPQHF; clone size: -; D gene: -; V gene: TRBV7-9; J gene: TRBJ1-5
CDR3 DNA: TGTGCCAGCAGTGACCGGGCCAATCAGCCCCAGCATTTT; CDR3 protein: CASSDRANQPQHF; clone size: few; D gene: -; V gene: TRBV6-4; J gene: TRBJ1-5
CDR3 DNA: TGTGCCACCGGACAGGGCGGTCCCTATGGCTACACCTTC; CDR3 protein: CATGQGGPYGYTF; clone size: few; D gene: TRBD1; V gene: TRBV19; J gene: TRBJ1-2
CDR3 DNA: TGTGCCAGCAGTTTATCCCCGGACAGGGGGAATTACGAGCAGTACTTC; CDR3 protein: CASSLSPDRGNYEQYF; clone size: once; D gene: TRBD1; V gene: TRBV28; J gene: TRBJ2-7
CDR3 DNA: TGCGCCAGCAGTTCCCAGGGGGGAAACACTGAAGCTTTCTTT; CDR3 protein: CASSSQGGNTEAFF; clone size: -; D gene: TRBD1; V gene: TRBV5-1; J gene: TRBJ1-1
CDR3 DNA: TGCAGCGTTCGAGAGGATCCGACGGGAGGCTACACCTTC; CDR3 protein: CSVREDPTGGYTF; clone size: -; D gene: -; V gene: TRBV29-1; J gene: TRBJ1-2
CDR3 DNA: TGTGCCAGCAGGTCCTCTGGGGCCAACGTCCTGACTTTC; CDR3 protein: CASRSSGANVLTF; clone size: -; D gene: -; V gene: TRBV6-6; J gene: TRBJ2-6
CDR3 DNA: TGTGCCAGCAGTGCGAAGGGGAGGAACACTGAAGCTTTCTTT; CDR3 protein: CASSAKGRNTEAFF; clone size: -; D gene: -; V gene: TRBV25-1; J gene: TRBJ1-1
CDR3 DNA: TGCGCCAGCAGCTTGGTAGGGGGCCAAAGGAGAGTGGAGACCCAGTACTTC; CDR3 protein: CASSLVGGQRRVETQYF; clone size: -; D gene: TRBD1; V gene: TRBV5-1; J gene: TRBJ2-5
CDR3 DNA: TGTGCCAGCAGTTCGAGGGACATGAGCTCCTACGAGCAGTACTTC; CDR3 protein: CASSSRDMSSYEQYF; clone size: -; D gene: -; V gene: TRBV6-6; J gene: TRBJ2-7
CDR3 DNA: TGTGCCAGCAGTTCGTACGGGACAGGGGGCTTTGCCGGGGAGCTGTTTTTT; CDR3 protein: CASSSYGTGGFAGELFF; clone size: -; D gene: TRBD1; V gene: TRBV28; J gene: TRBJ2-2
CDR3 DNA: TGTGCCAGCAGTGCCAGCGGGGTCCGCACAGATACGCAGTATTTT; CDR3 protein: CASSASGVRTDTQYF; clone size: once; D gene: TRBD2; V gene: TRBV6-4; J gene: TRBJ2-3
CDR3 DNA: TGTGCCAGCGCTCAGGCACCCCTTGGGACCTACGAGCAGTACTTC; CDR3 protein: CASAQAPLGTYEQYF; clone size: once; D gene: -; V gene: TRBV5-4; J gene: TRBJ2-7
CDR3 DNA: TGTGCCAGCTCACCACCTTCGACACTTGAAGCTTTCTTT; CDR3 protein: CASSPPSTLEAFF; clone size: -; D gene: -; V gene: TRBV18; J gene: TRBJ1-1
CDR3 DNA: TGTGCCAGCACCTACCAGCGGGTTTCCTACAATGAGCAGTTCTTC; CDR3 protein: CASTYQRVSYNEQFF; clone size: -; D gene: -; V gene: TRBV28; J gene: TRBJ2-1
CDR3 DNA: TGTGCCAGCAGCTTAGATATGGCCCCCGGGGGTAATGAGCAGTTCTTC; CDR3 protein: CASSLDMAPGGNEQFF; clone size: once; D gene: -; V gene: TRBV11-2; J gene: TRBJ2-1
CDR3 DNA: TGTGCCAGCAGTGTTGGGACCCGCGGCGATACGCAGTATTTT; CDR3 protein: CASSVGTRGDTQYF; clone size: -; D gene: -; V gene: TRBV6-1; J gene: TRBJ2-3
CDR3 DNA: TGTGCCAGCAGTGCCCTAGCGGGAGGGTCCTACGAGCAGTACTTC; CDR3 protein: CASSALAGGSYEQYF; clone size: -; D gene: TRBD2; V gene: TRBV2; J gene: TRBJ2-7
CDR3 DNA: TGTGCCACCAGCAGAGATAGGGCAGGGGGCACAGATACGCAGTATTTT; CDR3 protein: CATSRDRAGGTDTQYF; clone size: -; D gene: -; V gene: TRBV15; J gene: TRBJ2-3
CDR3 DNA: TGTGCCAGCAATCGAGGGGCAGAGGGGCGGAATCAGCCCCAGCATTTT; CDR3 protein: CASNRGAEGRNQPQHF; clone size: -; D gene: -; V gene: TRBV2; J gene: TRBJ1-5
CDR3 DNA: TGTGCCAGCTCACCAGGCGACGGACACAATGAGCAGTTCTTC; CDR3 protein: CASSPGDGHNEQFF; clone size: few; D gene: -; V gene: TRBV18; J gene: TRBJ2-1
CDR3 DNA: TGCGCCAGCAGCCGGGACACTCGATCCTACGAGCAGTACTTC; CDR3 protein: CASSRDTRSYEQYF; clone size: -; D gene: -; V gene: TRBV5-1; J gene: TRBJ2-7
CDR3 DNA: TGTGCCAGCAGTTTCGTGGGAGTGGGTATCTGGGGTGCCACAGATACGCAGTATTTT; CDR3 protein: CASSFVGVGIWGATDTQYF; clone size: -; D gene: -; V gene: TRBV27; J gene: TRBJ2-3
CDR3 DNA: TGTGCCAGTAGCACAGGATTAGGCTACACCTTC; CDR3 protein: CASSTGLGYTF; clone size: -; D gene: -; V gene: TRBV19; J gene: TRBJ1-2
CDR3 DNA: TGTGCCAGCAGCCCACCGGGACAGTCCTACGAGCAGTACTTC; CDR3 protein: CASSPPGQSYEQYF; clone size: -; D gene: TRBD1; V gene: TRBV7-2; J gene: TRBJ2-7
CDR3 DNA: TGTGCCAGTACCCCGGGACAGGGGAAAGATACGCAGTATTTT; CDR3 protein: CASTPGQGKDTQYF; clone size: -; D gene: TRBD1; V gene: TRBV19; J gene: TRBJ2-3
CDR3 DNA: TGTGCCAGCAGTATGGGGTGGCACGAGCAGTACTTC; CDR3 protein: CASSMGWHEQYF; clone size: -; D gene: -; V gene: TRBV7-8; J gene: TRBJ2-7
CDR3 DNA: TGTGCCGCGACGGCCATGGGACAGCCTGGTCAGCCCCAGCATTTT; CDR3 protein: CAATAMGQPGQPQHF; clone size: -; D gene: TRBD1; V gene: TRBV6-1; J gene: TRBJ1-5
CDR3 DNA: TGCGCCAGCAGCTTAGGGGCAGTTAGGACCGGGGAGCTGTTTTTT; CDR3 protein: CASSLGAVRTGELFF; clone size: -; D gene: -; V gene: TRBV5-1; J gene: TRBJ2-2
CDR3 DNA: TGTGCCAGCGTTGCGGGCAATCAGCCCCAGCATTTT; CDR3 protein: CASVAGNQPQHF; clone size: few; D gene: -; V gene: TRBV28; J gene: TRBJ1-5
CDR3 DNA: TGTGCCAGCAGTGTAGCCGGGGTACCGAACACTGAAGCTTTCTTT; CDR3 protein: CASSVAGVPNTEAFF; clone size: -; D gene: -; V gene: TRBV2; J gene: TRBJ1-1
CDR3 DNA: TGTGCCAGCAGCTTAGACGGGCCCAACACCGGGGAGCTGTTTTTT; CDR3 protein: CASSLDGPNTGELFF; clone size: -; D gene: -; V gene: TRBV11-3; J gene: TRBJ2-2
CDR3 DNA: TGCAGCGTAGCCTCGGGGTACGAGCAGTACTTC; CDR3 protein: CSVASGYEQYF; clone size: -; D gene: -; V gene: TRBV20-1; J gene: TRBJ2-7